One and the same sample provided the 29 T cell receptor beta chains below, sequenced in a study (dated by TCRdb to about 2015). Cells that were CD4+CD25+CD127-/low were the ones isolated as Tregs. The library was produced with 5' RACE. Sequencing relied on an Illumina MiSeq. Through fastp at Q25 and MiXCR, TCRdb rebuilt clones from the public reads, retaining in-frame beta chains. Every CDR3 protein is listed once, alongside the most common genes and DNA of its rows. The sample profile shows about 4,900 distinct CDR3 sequences; 72% of them were found once. About 4.1% of the sample is taken by the ten largest. The sample was Tregs sorted from blood. These receptors came from a female donor with breast cancer.

The chain uses TRBV20-1 and TRBJ2-1, with TRBD2 matching 12 bases. Germline values: CDR1 DFQATT, CDR2 SNEGSKA (reference sequence). Trimming took 0 bases from V and 13 from J; bases not matched to a gene: 7. This CDR3 spans 14 amino acids. Here the CDR3 reads CSARELAGGPSQFF. DNA for the CDR3: TGCAGTGCTAGAGAACTAGCGGGGGGCCCTTCCCAGTTCTTC.

The sample holds a few counts of this clonotype. The CDR3 coding sequence is TGTGCCAGCAGTTTTAGGGGGTGGGACATTCAGTACTTC. Translated: CASSFRGWDIQYF. The genes are TRBV6-5 and TRBJ2-4; possible D gene TRBD1, 6 bases. Germline V gene lookup returns CDR1 MNHEY and CDR2 SVGAGI. The ends were cut back, 4 bases at V and 8 bases at J, with 12 bases in the middle. This CDR3 has 13 amino acids.

This clonotype was detected a few times. The chain joins TRBV4-1 to TRBJ1-5; D is undetermined. The CDR3 consists of 15 residues. Germline lookup yields CDR1 MGHRA and CDR2 YSYEKL. The V end lost 0 bases, the J end lost 0 bases, and 6 bases lay between the germline ends. The CDR3 loop is CASSQDLYSNQPQHF. CDR3 nucleotide sequence: TGCGCCAGCAGCCAAGATTTATATAGCAATCAGCCCCAGCATTTT.

In nucleotides, the CDR3 is TGTGCCAGCAGTCCAGGGAACCACGAGCAGTACTTC. Translation gives CASSPGNHEQYF. V usage is TRBV6-6 and J usage is TRBJ2-7; a weak D match, TRBD1 (5 bases). Germline CDR1 reads MNHNY; CDR2 reads SVGAGI (reference sequence). This CDR3 is 12 amino acids long. Trimming took off 5 bases at V and 5 bases at J, with 10 bases between the two ends.

This chain joins TRBV27 and TRBJ2-7, with 9 bases matching TRBD1. Germline CDR1 reads MNHEY; CDR2 reads SMNVEV (reference sequence). CDR3 length equals 15 residues. The J segment lost 3 bases and the V segment lost 6 bases, leaving 9 bases of the junction unmatched. The DNA of the CDR3 is TGTGCCAGCAGGGGGGACAGGGCCCTCTTCTACGAGCAGTACTTC. It translates to CASRGDRALFYEQYF.

This clonotype was recorded once. The chain joins TRBV5-1 to TRBJ1-1; 7 nucleotides match TRBD1. CDR1 and CDR2 from the germline V gene are SGHRS and YFSETQ. V lost 0 bases, J lost 0 bases, and 2 bases stayed unmatched. This CDR3 spans 15 amino acids. CDR3 region: CASSLAQGMNTEAFF. The CDR3, as DNA: TGCGCCAGCAGCTTGGCACAGGGGATGAACACTGAAGCTTTCTTT.

The rearrangement joins TRBV6-5 to TRBJ1-5; D possibly corresponds to TRBD1 (5 bases). Germline V gene lookup returns CDR1 MNHEY and CDR2 SVGAGI. CDR3 size: 15 residues. The ends were cut back, 0 bases at V and 3 bases at J, with 9 bases in the middle. CDR3 residues: CASSYSDSPNQPQHF. DNA for the CDR3: TGTGCCAGCAGTTACTCCGACAGCCCCAATCAGCCCCAGCATTTT.

V usage is TRBV7-6 and J usage is TRBJ2-3, with TRBD2 matching over 16 bases. Germline V CDR1 and CDR2: SGHVS, FNYEAQ. V was clipped by 5 bases and J by 2 bases; unmatched bases: 4. This CDR3 is 17 amino acids long. In DNA form, the CDR3 reads TGTGCCAGCAGCCCGGGGACTAGCGGGGGGGCCACAGATACGCAGTATTTT. This translates into CASSPGTSGGATDTQYF.

A few counts support this clonotype. The rearrangement links TRBV9 to TRBJ2-2; D gene unclear. The CDR3 has 16 amino acids. V was cut by 4 bases and J by 10 bases, with 23 bases left in between. Per germline, CDR1 SGDLS and CDR2 YYNGEE. The CDR3 nucleotides read TGTGCCAGCAGCCCAAGCATTTCACCGAGACCAGAGGAGCTGTTTTTT. Amino acids: CASSPSISPRPEELFF.

This clonotype has a handful of counts. The rearrangement uses TRBV7-6 and TRBJ2-3, with TRBD1 identical over 9 bases. The CDR3 loop spans 15 amino acids. Germline V CDR1 and CDR2: SGHVS, FNYEAQ. V lost 4 bases and J lost 6; bases outside the gene matches: 8. The CDR3 here is CASSSTDRGGDTQYF. CDR3 sequence (DNA): TGTGCCAGCAGCTCGACGGACAGGGGAGGGGATACGCAGTATTTT.

This clonotype was found a few times. J is TRBJ2-2 and V is TRBV27; the match to TRBD2 covers 12 bases. The CDR3 runs 17 residues. Germline CDR1 MNHEY, CDR2 SMNVEV (reference sequence). V shed 5 bases and J 6 bases; nucleotides not matched to a gene: 10. CDR3 in amino acids: CASSASSGGALPGELFF. The CDR3 bases are TGTGCCAGCAGTGCCTCTAGCGGGGGGGCCCTTCCCGGGGAGCTGTTTTTT.

Regarding this clonotype: Lacking the conserved final phenylalanine or tryptophan, this CDR3 likely reflects a read error. The J gene is TRBJ2-1, the V gene TRBV12-3 or TRBV12-4; maybe TRBD1 (6 bases). This CDR3 has 14 amino acids. V gave up 7 bases and J gave up 8 bases, with 18 bases separating them. CDR3 residues: CASTRVQGSDEQFS. The CDR3, as DNA: TGTGCCAGCACCAGAGTTCAGGGGAGCGATGAGCAGTTCTCC.

Concerning this clonotype itself: Compared with germline, one end of the junction differs, possibly owing to a read error. This sequence joins TRBV12-3 or TRBV12-4 and TRBJ2-1; 7 nucleotides line up with TRBD2. CDR3 size: 14 residues. The CDR3, as DNA: TGTGCCAGCAGAGTAAGCGGGACTTACAATGAGCAGTCCTTC. Translating gives CASRVSGTYNEQSF.

The chain carries TRBV7-8 and TRBJ1-4; the D is unclear. This CDR3 is built from 12 residues. V was cut by 1 base and J by 7 bases, with 4 bases left in between. Germline V gene data show CDR1 as SGHVS and CDR2 as FQNEAQ. In DNA, the CDR3 is TGTGCCAGCAGCTTAGGGGGTGAAAAACTGTTTTTT. Its translation: CASSLGGEKLFF.

This clonotype came up a few times. This chain connects TRBV7-2 to TRBJ2-1, with 10 positions matching TRBD2. J lost 5 bases, V lost 5 bases, and 6 bases had no gene match. Germline V gives CDR1 SGHTA, CDR2 FQGNSA. The CDR3 has 15 amino acids. The CDR3 nucleotides are TGTGCCAGCAGCCTCGGACTAGCGGCTAACAATGAGCAGTTCTTC. This gives the protein CASSLGLAANNEQFF.

The chain has TRBV5-5 and TRBJ2-7; the D gene is possibly TRBD2 (5 bases). Trimming stripped 4 bases from V and 2 bases from J, with 13 bases between. Germline V gene sequence: CDR1 SGHKS, CDR2 YYEKEE (reference sequence). The CDR3 is 14 amino acids. CDR3 in amino acids: CASSPGLGTYEQYF. In nucleotides, the CDR3 is TGTGCCAGCAGCCCGGGGTTAGGGACCTACGAGCAGTACTTC.

This clonotype has just one count. The J gene is TRBJ1-2, the V gene TRBV19; a weak D match, TRBD1 (6 bases). From germline, CDR1 is LNHDA and CDR2 SQIVND (reference sequence). Trimming removed 3 bases from V and 2 bases from J, with 13 bases in between. The CDR3 contains 15 residues. CDR3 bases: TGTGCCAGTAGTATGACCGGGACACTCAACTATGGCTACACCTTC. The encoded protein is CASSMTGTLNYGYTF.

This clonotype showed up just once. The CDR3: CASNGQGPDTQYF. The CDR3 DNA reads as TGTGCCAGTAATGGCCAGGGCCCAGATACGCAGTATTTT. J is TRBJ2-3 and V is TRBV6-6; maybe TRBD1 (5 bases). The CDR3 length is 13 residues. V was shortened by 9 bases and J by 4 bases, with 14 bases between the two germline ends. Per germline, CDR1 MNHNY and CDR2 SVGAGI (reference sequence).

The chain is built from TRBV29-1 and TRBJ2-7, with 7 bases identical to TRBD2. The CDR3 contains 13 residues. V dropped 7 bases and J dropped 7; count of bases not matched to a gene: 13. Germline V gene data show CDR1 as SQVTM and CDR2 as ANQGSEA. CDR3 DNA sequence: TGCAGCGCATCCCTCGGGTCCGGGGGGGAGCAGTACTTC. Encoded protein: CSASLGSGGEQYF.

Comments on this clonotype: One junction end disagrees with the germline gene, perhaps due to a read error. The V and J genes are TRBV6-5 and TRBJ2-1; D not resolved. Germline loops: CDR1 MNHEY, CDR2 SVGAGI. The CDR3 has 14 residues. CDR3 DNA: TGTGCCAGCAGTTACTCACGATACTACAATAAGCAGTTCTTC. Translation: CASSYSRYYNKQFF.

This CDR3 reads CSARPSNPGTGGETQYF. The CDR3, as DNA: TGCAGTGCTAGACCTTCTAACCCCGGGACAGGGGGAGAGACCCAGTACTTC. The chain uses TRBV20-1 and TRBJ2-5; 11 bases are shared with TRBD1. Germline V lookup: CDR1 DFQATT, CDR2 SNEGSKA (reference sequence). The CDR3 runs to 17 residues. Germline trimming cut 2 bases from V and 4 bases from J; bases unmatched to any gene: 12.

This clonotype has more than one count but fewer than ten. The chain joins TRBV5-5 to TRBJ1-2; 9 bases agree with TRBD1. Germline trimming cut 2 bases from V and 5 bases from J; bases unmatched to any gene: 10. There are 16 residues in the CDR3. Germline V gene sequence: CDR1 SGHKS, CDR2 YYEKEE (reference sequence). The CDR3, as DNA: TGTGCCAGCAGCTTCAATACGGGACAGGGAATATATGGCTACACCTTC. This sequence encodes CASSFNTGQGIYGYTF. The full variable domain, its missing parts supplied by reference TRBV5-5 and TRBJ1-2, is DAGVTQSPTHLIKTRGQQVTLRCSPISGHKSVSWYQQVLGQGPQFIFQYYEKEERGRGNFPDRFSARQFPNYSSELNVNALLLGDSALYLCASSFNTGQGIYGYTFGSGTRLTVV.

This clonotype was detected only a few times. V usage is TRBV12-3 or TRBV12-4 and J usage is TRBJ1-2; D is perhaps TRBD1 (6 bases). V dropped 6 bases and J dropped 4 bases, with 12 bases sitting between them. CDR3 length: 13 amino acids. The CDR3 spells CASRPTGRYGYTF. The DNA of the CDR3 is TGTGCCAGCAGACCCACAGGGCGCTATGGCTACACCTTC.

The rearrangement uses TRBV29-1 and TRBJ2-2; 8 bases match TRBD1. Germline CDR1 and CDR2: SQVTM and ANQGSEA. This CDR3 is built from 13 residues. Trimming took 4 bases from V and 4 from J; bases not matched to a gene: 2. The CDR3 is CSVARGPTGELFF. CDR3 DNA sequence: TGCAGCGTTGCCAGGGGGCCCACCGGGGAGCTGTTTTTT.

The V gene is TRBV7-2, the J gene TRBJ1-1; D is unclear. V was cut by 5 bases and J by 4 bases, with 14 bases left in between. The CDR3 has 14 amino acids. The V gene's germline CDR1 is SGHTA and CDR2 FQGNSA. CDR3 loop: CASSQQVDGTEAFF. Here the CDR3 DNA reads TGTGCCAGCAGCCAGCAGGTCGACGGCACTGAAGCTTTCTTT.

The CDR3 DNA follows: TGCAGCGTTGAATTGGGGGGAGGTCAGCCCCAGCATTTT. Translated, it gives CSVELGGGQPQHF. V usage is TRBV29-1 and J usage is TRBJ1-5, with D perhaps TRBD1 (5 bases). CDR1 is SQVTM and CDR2 is ANQGSEA in the germline V gene. Trimming pared 2 bases from V and 6 bases from J, leaving 11 bases between. CDR3 length: 13 residues.

J is TRBJ2-1 and V is TRBV27; D possibly corresponds to TRBD1 (6 bases). CDR1 and CDR2 (germline): MNHEY, SMNVEV (reference sequence). This CDR3 has 14 residues. V was cut by 4 bases and J by 9 bases, with 16 bases left in between. CDR3 coding DNA: TGTGCCAGCAGTTCGGACTGGGACAATACTGAGCAGTTCTTC. Its protein is CASSSDWDNTEQFF.

In this sample, this clonotype turned up a few times. This chain links TRBV29-1 with TRBJ1-1; no firm D call. This CDR3 spans 13 amino acids. Germline V CDR1 and CDR2: SQVTM, ANQGSEA. Deletions cut 1 base from V and 0 bases from J, with 6 bases between. The CDR3 nucleotides are TGCAGCGTTGAAGGGAGGTTGAACACTGAAGCTTTCTTT. Translating it yields CSVEGRLNTEAFF.

The gene calls are TRBV5-6 and TRBJ2-1; D gene unclear. Trimming shortened V by 1 base and J by 2 bases, and 4 bases separated the two germline ends. Germline V gene data show CDR1 as SGHDT and CDR2 as YYEEEE. This CDR3 spans 13 amino acids. The CDR3 protein is CASSLSAYNEQFF. The CDR3 DNA reads TGTGCCAGCAGCTTGAGTGCCTACAATGAGCAGTTCTTC.